These 5 T cell receptor beta chains came from one sample sequenced in a study of cytomegalovirus exposure and HLA in healthy donors. In the PCR, 60 Vbeta and 13 Jbeta primers were used. Clones were sequenced by immunoSEQ multiplex PCR, and TCRdb holds only the in-frame ones, with some missing. Its clone listing holds 130,000 to 150,000 clones. The sample consisted of PBMCs. The receptors were sampled from a woman in her fifties or sixties in good health and CMV-seronegative.

The CDR3 loop reads CASSLEAGSNNEQFF. DNA of the CDR3: TGTGCCAGCAGCTTAGAAGCAGGGTCTAACAATGAGCAGTTCTTC. The V gene is TRBV11-3, the J gene TRBJ2-1; D is perhaps TRBD1 (5 bases). CDR1 is SGHNT, CDR2 YENEEA, per germline. CDR3 length: 15 amino acids. The germline V and J ends were trimmed by 0 bases and 5 bases, with 11 bases remaining between them.

V and J are TRBV27 and TRBJ2-7, with 8 positions matching TRBD2. The V gene's germline CDR1 is MNHEY and CDR2 SMNVEV (reference sequence). The V and J ends lost 6 bases and 2 bases, in that order; junction bases with no gene match: 6. This CDR3 is built from 14 residues. CDR3 residues: CASSPGTRPYEQYF. DNA for the CDR3: TGTGCCAGCAGCCCCGGGACTAGACCCTACGAGCAGTACTTC.

This chain connects TRBV4-2 to TRBJ1-2; 8 bases agree with TRBD1. Germline loops: CDR1 LGHNA, CDR2 YNFKEQ. After removal of 1 base from V and 3 bases from J, the junction contained 1 base not matched to a gene. The CDR3 runs 14 residues. This CDR3 is CASSQGGQDYGYTF. The CDR3 bases are TGTGCCAGCAGCCAAGGGGGACAGGACTATGGCTACACCTTC.

The chain carries TRBV7-9 and TRBJ2-7, with TRBD1 matching over 9 bases. V trimming: 5 bases; J trimming: 3 bases; junction bases outside the gene matches: 5. Germline loops: CDR1 SEHNR, CDR2 FQNEAQ (reference sequence). CDR3 size: 14 residues. The CDR3 region is CASSPWDRDYEQYF. The CDR3 DNA reads as TGTGCCAGCAGCCCATGGGACAGGGACTACGAGCAGTACTTC.

This chain uses TRBV14 with TRBJ2-3; 8 bases align to TRBD1. J gave up 4 bases and V 5 bases, and 2 bases lay outside the gene matches. CDR3 size: 13 residues. Germline CDR1 reads SGHDN; CDR2 reads FVKESK. Written as DNA, the CDR3 is TGTGCCAGCAGCTGGACAGGGTCAGATACGCAGTATTTT. Translating it yields CASSWTGSDTQYF.